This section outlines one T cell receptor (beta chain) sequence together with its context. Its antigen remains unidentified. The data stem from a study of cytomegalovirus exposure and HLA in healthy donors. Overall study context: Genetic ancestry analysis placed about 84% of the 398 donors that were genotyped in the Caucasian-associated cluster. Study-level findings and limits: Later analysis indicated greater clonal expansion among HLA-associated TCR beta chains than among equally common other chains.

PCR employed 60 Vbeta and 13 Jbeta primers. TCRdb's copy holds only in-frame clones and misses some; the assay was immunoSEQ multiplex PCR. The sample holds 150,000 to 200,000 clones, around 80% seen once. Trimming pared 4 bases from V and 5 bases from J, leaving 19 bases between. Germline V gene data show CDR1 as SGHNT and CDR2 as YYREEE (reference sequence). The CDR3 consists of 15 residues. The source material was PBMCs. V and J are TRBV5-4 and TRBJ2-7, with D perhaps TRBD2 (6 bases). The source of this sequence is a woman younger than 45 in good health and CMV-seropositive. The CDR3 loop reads CASSARGGNWHEQYF. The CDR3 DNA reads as TGTGCCAGCAGCGCCCGTGGGGGGAACTGGCACGAGCAGTACTTC.